This TCR beta chain emerged from a study of regulatory and conventional T cells in RAG deficiency. Whole-study results and caveats: Other subsets showed roughly 10-fold reductions, but Treg unique TCR beta sequences fell approximately 100-fold in these patients. Shannon entropy fell and Simpson indices rose in RAG-deficient patients. Omenn patients showed >90% Treg-Tconv overlap and shorter CDR3 lengths.

Libraries were prepared by immunoSEQ multiplex PCR; TCRdb keeps only in-frame clonotypes and omits some of them. This sample carries about 3,300 clones, 94% of them seen once, and the ten largest clones take roughly 8%. A remark on this clone: Its antigen remains unidentified.

Genomic DNA came from blood regulatory T cells gated CD4+ CD25-high CD127-low. These data were also filed under a second study, of regulatory T cells. That paper adds: Amplification used 52 TRBV primers and 13 TRBJ primers. Patient repertoires had restricted TRB V-J pairs and skewed V and J usage, most in Tregs.

The sequence was obtained from a human donor in good health. The sample was CD4+ Tregs sorted from blood.

In nucleotides, the CDR3 is TGTGCCAGCACCGCAGACAGGTCCTACGAGCAGTACTTC. Translating gives CASTADRSYEQYF. The chain is built from TRBV5-4 and TRBJ2-7; a possible D gene is TRBD1 (6 bases). The CDR3 length is 13 residues. The V end lost 6 bases, the J end lost 1 base, and 11 bases lay between the germline ends. In germline, CDR1 is SGHNT, CDR2 YYREEE (reference sequence).